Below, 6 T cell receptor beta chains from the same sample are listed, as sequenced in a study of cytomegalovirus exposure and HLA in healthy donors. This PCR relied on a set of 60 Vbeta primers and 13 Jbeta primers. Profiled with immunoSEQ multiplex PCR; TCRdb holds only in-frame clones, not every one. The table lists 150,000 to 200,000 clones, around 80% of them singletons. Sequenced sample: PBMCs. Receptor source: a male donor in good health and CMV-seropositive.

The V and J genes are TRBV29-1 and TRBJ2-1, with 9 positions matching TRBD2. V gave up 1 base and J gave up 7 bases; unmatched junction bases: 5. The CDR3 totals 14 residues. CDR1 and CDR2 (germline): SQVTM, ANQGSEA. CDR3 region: CSVEGGSGSNEQFF. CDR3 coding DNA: TGCAGCGTTGAAGGGGGTAGCGGGAGTAATGAGCAGTTCTTC.

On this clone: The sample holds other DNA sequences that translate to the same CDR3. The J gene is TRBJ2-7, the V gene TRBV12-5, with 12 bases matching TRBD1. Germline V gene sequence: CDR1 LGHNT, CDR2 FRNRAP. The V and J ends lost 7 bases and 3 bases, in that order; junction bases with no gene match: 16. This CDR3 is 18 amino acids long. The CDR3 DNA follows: TGTGCTAGTGCCCGGGGGACAGGGGGCGTCGCGAATCGCTACGAGCAGTACTTC. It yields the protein CASARGTGGVANRYEQYF.

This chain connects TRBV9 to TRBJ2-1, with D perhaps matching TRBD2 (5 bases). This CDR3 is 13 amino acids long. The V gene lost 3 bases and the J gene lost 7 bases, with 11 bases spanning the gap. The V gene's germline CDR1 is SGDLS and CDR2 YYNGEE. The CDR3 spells CASSGGPGNEQFF. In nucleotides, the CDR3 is TGTGCCAGCAGCGGAGGGCCGGGAAATGAGCAGTTCTTC.

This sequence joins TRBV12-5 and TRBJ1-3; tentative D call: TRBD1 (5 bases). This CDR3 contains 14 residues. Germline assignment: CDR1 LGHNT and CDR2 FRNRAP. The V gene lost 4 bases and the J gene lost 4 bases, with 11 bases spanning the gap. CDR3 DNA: TGTGCTAGTGGTTGGGAAAGGACAGGAAACACCATATATTTT. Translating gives CASGWERTGNTIYF.

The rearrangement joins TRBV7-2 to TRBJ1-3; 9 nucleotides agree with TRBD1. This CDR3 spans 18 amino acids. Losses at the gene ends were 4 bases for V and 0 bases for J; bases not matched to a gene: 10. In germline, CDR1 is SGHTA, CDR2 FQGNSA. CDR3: CASSSDRGRTSSGNTIYF. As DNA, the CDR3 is TGTGCCAGCAGCTCGGACAGGGGTCGAACGAGCTCTGGAAACACCATATATTTT. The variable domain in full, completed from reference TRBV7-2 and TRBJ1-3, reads GAGVSQSPSNKVTEKGKDVELRCDPISGHTALYWYRQSLGQGLEFLIYFQGNSAPDKSGLPSDRFSAERTGGSVSTLTIQRTQQEDSAVYLCASSSDRGRTSSGNTIYFGEGSWLTVV.

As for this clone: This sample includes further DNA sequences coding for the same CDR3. The CDR3 sequence: CASSQGTVYGYTF. The CDR3 DNA is TGTGCCAGCAGCCAAGGGACAGTATATGGCTACACCTTC. The chain recombines TRBV4-2 with TRBJ1-2, with D perhaps matching TRBD1 (6 bases). Deletions cut 1 base from V and 5 bases from J, with 8 bases between. CDR1 is LGHNA and CDR2 is YNFKEQ in the germline V gene. This CDR3 spans 13 amino acids.